The rows below give T cell receptor beta chains drawn from one sample of a study of cytomegalovirus exposure and HLA in healthy donors. The method was immunoSEQ multiplex PCR; TCRdb's version includes in-frame clones alone and lacks a portion of them. The sample has fewer than 250,000 clones; roughly 80% are singletons. The sequenced sample was PBMCs. The receptors derive from a woman aged 45-65 years in good health and CMV-seronegative. Each CDR3 is given with its conserved first and last residue. The order of the fields is J gene, D gene, V gene, clone size, CDR3 length, CDR3 protein, CDR3 DNA. D genes are given only for firm matches. Rows give clone size only sometimes, using once, few, many, or a class for an expanded clone.

TRBJ1-1 - TRBV7-8 few 15 CASSFIRGQNTEAFF TGTGCCAGCAGCTTTATAAGGGGCCAGAACACTGAAGCTTTCTTT
TRBJ1-2 TRBD1 TRBV18 few 13 CASSRGQDYGYTF TGTGCCAGCTCACGAGGACAGGACTATGGCTACACCTTC
TRBJ2-2 - TRBV5-1 - 17 CASSLFSGTPNTGELFF TGCGCCAGCAGCTTGTTCTCCGGGACACCGAACACCGGGGAGCTGTTTTTT
TRBJ2-7 TRBD1 TRBV7-8 - 13 CASSQSYRGEQYF TGTGCCAGCAGCCAGAGTTACAGGGGGGAGCAGTACTTC
TRBJ2-3 TRBD2 TRBV7-9 few 14 CASSLGLAVNTQYF TGTGCCAGCAGCTTAGGACTAGCGGTCAATACGCAGTATTTT
TRBJ2-7 - TRBV4-2 once 16 CASSQAGRVNSYEQYF TGTGCCAGCAGCCAGGCCGGCCGGGTGAACTCCTACGAGCAGTACTTC
TRBJ2-7 - TRBV2 - 15 CASRRSTHSSYEQYF TGTGCCAGCAGACGGTCTACCCACAGCTCCTACGAGCAGTACTTC
TRBJ2-7 TRBD2 TRBV28 once 15 CASSLWASGSYEQYF TGTGCCAGCAGTTTATGGGCTAGCGGGTCCTACGAGCAGTACTTC
TRBJ2-7 TRBD1 TRBV7-9 - 14 CASSSTGGFYEQYF TGTGCCAGCAGTTCGACAGGGGGGTTCTACGAGCAGTACTTC
TRBJ1-2 TRBD1 TRBV6-4 - 17 CASSDTGQGAIRTGYTF TGTGCCAGCAGTGACACAGGACAGGGAGCCATCCGGACTGGCTACACCTTC
TRBJ1-3 - TRBV6-5 - 15 CASSRFRKAGNTIYF TGTGCCAGCAGCCGCTTCAGGAAGGCTGGAAACACCATATATTTT
TRBJ2-2 - TRBV7-3 - 13 CASSQRYTGELFF TGTGCCAGCAGCCAGCGTTACACCGGGGAGCTGTTTTTT
TRBJ1-2 - TRBV5-6 - 14 CASRWGRVGYGYTF TGTGCCAGCCGCTGGGGCCGGGTCGGCTATGGCTACACCTTC
TRBJ2-4 - TRBV29-1 - 18 CSVEGVERGLGAKNIQYF TGCAGCGTTGAAGGCGTAGAGAGGGGGTTGGGGGCCAAAAACATTCAGTACTTC
TRBJ1-1 TRBD1 TRBV14 - 16 CASSHPQGQGVTEAFF TGTGCCAGCAGCCACCCTCAGGGACAGGGTGTCACTGAAGCTTTCTTT
TRBJ2-7 TRBD2 TRBV28 - 15 CASSLSGGGAYEQYF TGTGCCAGCAGTCTCAGCGGGGGCGGAGCCTACGAGCAGTACTTC
TRBJ2-7 - TRBV7-9 - 15 CASSLAQGSTYEQYF TGTGCCAGCAGCTTAGCTCAGGGCTCCACCTACGAGCAGTACTTC
TRBJ2-3 TRBD2 TRBV28 - 15 CASRAGGMRTDTQYF TGTGCCAGTAGAGCGGGAGGGATGAGGACAGATACGCAGTATTTT
TRBJ1-2 - TRBV9 once 16 CASSVVEEAINYGYTF TGTGCCAGCAGCGTAGTAGAGGAGGCAATCAACTATGGCTACACCTTC
TRBJ1-5 - TRBV5-5 - 15 CASSLATYSNQPQHF TGTGCCAGCAGCTTGGCAACCTATAGCAATCAGCCCCAGCATTTT
TRBJ2-7 TRBD2 TRBV7-9 - 16 CASSLALSGDSYEQYF TGTGCCAGCAGCTTAGCGCTCAGCGGGGATTCCTACGAGCAGTACTTC
TRBJ1-1 - TRBV28 - 14 CASSRAGSGTEAFF TGTGCCTCTTCTCGGGCAGGGTCAGGAACTGAAGCTTTCTTT
TRBJ2-5 TRBD2 TRBV5-6 - 17 CASSPRLAGGRQETQYF TGTGCCAGCAGCCCGAGACTAGCGGGGGGACGTCAGGAGACCCAGTACTTC
TRBJ2-2 TRBD1 TRBV2 - 16 CASSAQGEVVTGELFF TGTGCCAGCAGTGCACAGGGGGAAGTTGTGACCGGGGAGCTGTTTTTT
TRBJ2-5 - TRBV7-9 - 13 CASSLWGEETQYF TGTGCCAGCAGCTTGTGGGGAGAAGAGACCCAGTACTTC
TRBJ2-2 - TRBV6-6 - 13 CASKDWNTGELFF TGTGCCAGCAAGGACTGGAACACCGGGGAGCTGTTTTTT
TRBJ2-7 TRBD1 TRBV12-5 few 16 CASGPPQGAPLREQYF TGTGCTAGTGGCCCTCCACAGGGGGCCCCTTTACGCGAGCAGTACTTC
TRBJ1-2 - TRBV6-5 - 13 CASSYRQYYGYTF TGTGCCAGCAGTTACAGACAGTACTATGGCTACACCTTC
TRBJ2-7 - TRBV4-3 - 14 CASSQVVPSYEQYF TGCGCCAGCAGCCAAGTAGTCCCCTCCTACGAGCAGTACTTC
TRBJ2-1 - TRBV28 - 15 CASSLSTGRQGEQFF TGTGCCAGCAGTTTATCCACCGGGAGACAAGGTGAGCAGTTCTTC
TRBJ1-2 TRBD1 TRBV7-3 once 16 CASSPGGTGRNYGYTF TGTGCCAGCAGCCCCGGCGGGACAGGGAGAAACTATGGCTACACCTTC
TRBJ1-2 TRBD1 TRBV19 - 14 CASLDRPRNYGYTF TGTGCCAGCCTGGACAGGCCAAGAAACTATGGCTACACCTTC
TRBJ1-3 - TRBV6-1 few 15 CASREQTRSGNTIYF TGTGCCAGCAGGGAGCAGACGAGATCTGGAAACACCATATATTTT
TRBJ2-7 - TRBV11-2 few 14 CASRAFAGTYEQYF TGTGCCAGCAGAGCTTTCGCAGGAACCTACGAGCAGTACTTC
TRBJ1-1 TRBD1 TRBV27 - 17 CASLRLKSGQRNTEAFF TGTGCCAGCCTGAGGCTAAAATCGGGACAGAGGAACACTGAAGCTTTCTTT
TRBJ1-5 - TRBV27 - 14 CASSSQGTNQPQHF TGTGCCAGCAGTTCCCAGGGGACCAATCAGCCCCAGCATTTT
TRBJ2-7 - TRBV11-2 - 13 CASSLDIAYEQYF TGTGCCAGCAGCTTAGACATTGCCTACGAGCAGTACTTC
TRBJ2-2 TRBD2 TRBV19 - 14 CASSMASGTGELFF TGTGCCAGTAGTATGGCTAGCGGGACCGGGGAGCTGTTTTTT
TRBJ1-3 - TRBV7-8 - 15 CASSLRWTSGNTIYF TGTGCCAGCAGCTTACGCTGGACTTCTGGAAACACCATATATTTT
TRBJ2-2 TRBD1 TRBV7-9 - 13 CASSTTGTGELFF TGTGCCAGCAGCACGACAGGGACCGGGGAGCTGTTTTTT
TRBJ1-2 TRBD1 TRBV7-2 - 15 CAVGTTGVNSNGYTF TGTGCCGTTGGGACGACAGGGGTAAATTCGAATGGCTACACCTTC
TRBJ2-7 TRBD1 TRBV5-6 once 14 CASSPTGISYEQYF TGTGCCAGCAGCCCGACAGGGATATCGTACGAGCAGTACTTC
TRBJ2-3 - TRBV19 once 13 CASSIGSEDTQYF TGTGCCAGTAGTATAGGTTCCGAGGATACGCAGTATTTT
TRBJ2-7 TRBD2 TRBV6-5 - 15 CASSNRAGGRGEQYF TGTGCCAGCAGCAACAGAGCGGGAGGGCGAGGCGAGCAGTACTTC
TRBJ1-1 TRBD1 TRBV11-2 - 15 CASKSRRTGDTEAFF TGTGCCAGCAAGTCCCGGAGGACAGGGGACACTGAAGCTTTCTTT
TRBJ1-1 - TRBV5-1 - 13 CASTVGQNTEAFF TGCGCCAGCACCGTAGGACAGAACACTGAAGCTTTCTTT
TRBJ1-2 - TRBV7-3 - 14 CASSLNRESYGYTF TGTGCCAGCAGCTTAAACAGGGAGAGCTATGGCTACACCTTC
TRBJ2-7 - TRBV15 - 15 CATSREGSATYEQYF TGTGCCACCAGCAGAGAGGGTAGCGCCACCTACGAGCAGTACTTC